One sample yielded the 26 T cell receptor beta chains listed below, sequenced in a study of T cell responses to AZD1222 COVID-19 vaccine. Some clones are missing from TCRdb's copy, which holds only in-frame ones; the method was immunoSEQ multiplex PCR. The sample consists of about 130,000 clones, about 92% of them appearing once. The specimen comprised peripheral blood, sampled on day 0 of MenACWY control vaccination. All receptors come from an adult in good health.

The chain is built from TRBV18 and TRBJ2-5, with a tentative D call TRBD1 (6 bases). In germline, CDR1 is KGHSH, CDR2 LQKENI. This CDR3 has 14 amino acids. V lost 2 bases to trimming and J lost 5 bases, with 12 bases between them. The CDR3 loop reads CASSPTPGAETQYF. The CDR3 coding sequence is TGTGCCAGCTCACCAACGCCAGGGGCCGAGACCCAGTACTTC.

V gene TRBV28 combines with J gene TRBJ2-2; 10 bases agree with TRBD2. CDR3 length: 18 residues. The V and J ends lost 6 bases and 5 bases, in that order; junction bases with no gene match: 15. In germline, CDR1 is MDHEN, CDR2 SYDVKM. Here the CDR3 DNA reads TGTGCCAGCAGCCTTCGCCTAGCGGGAGCGTTCGGAACCGGGGAGCTGTTTTTT. This codes for CASSLRLAGAFGTGELFF.

V and J are TRBV5-1 and TRBJ2-3, with D perhaps TRBD1 or TRBD2 (5 bases each). V lost 3 bases and J 0 bases, leaving 11 bases between the germline ends. There are 15 residues in the CDR3. Germline CDR1 and CDR2: SGHRS and YFSETQ. CDR3 nucleotides: TGCGCCAGCAGCTCCGGGACGGCTAGCACAGATACGCAGTATTTT. Protein sequence: CASSSGTASTDTQYF.

The V and J genes are TRBV5-1 and TRBJ2-1; D tentatively fits TRBD1 or TRBD2 (5 bases each). Per germline, CDR1 SGHRS and CDR2 YFSETQ. The V end lost 4 bases, the J end lost 0 bases, and 29 bases lay between the germline ends. The CDR3 contains 21 residues. Here the CDR3 reads CASSPALTAENKYSSYNEQFF. DNA for the CDR3: TGCGCCAGCAGCCCTGCATTGACAGCGGAAAATAAGTACTCCTCCTACAATGAGCAGTTCTTC.

The chain recombines TRBV18 with TRBJ2-1; possibly TRBD2 for D (5 bases). Trimming took off 3 bases at V and 10 bases at J, with 16 bases between the two ends. CDR3 size: 14 residues. Germline CDR1 and CDR2: KGHSH and LQKENI. The CDR3 DNA follows: TGTGCCAGCTCACCTCCTCTTGCACCGGGGGAGCAGTTCTTC. Its protein is CASSPPLAPGEQFF. The full variable domain, in which reference TRBV18 and TRBJ2-1 provide the parts outside the CDR3, is NAGVMQNPRHLVRRRGQEARLRCSPMKGHSHVYWYRQLPEEGLKFMVYLQKENIIDESGMPKERFSAEFPKEGPSILRIQQVVRGDSAAYFCASSPPLAPGEQFFGPGTRLTVL.

The chain uses TRBV25-1 and TRBJ1-6, with a possible D match to TRBD1 (5 bases). V lost 8 bases and J 6 bases, leaving 23 bases between the germline ends. Per germline, CDR1 MGHDK and CDR2 SYGVNS. The CDR3 totals 17 residues. CDR3 loop: CASSGGATLGINSPLHF. The DNA of the CDR3 is TGTGCCAGCTCCGGGGGTGCTACCCTTGGGATTAATTCACCCCTCCACTTT. Full variable domain (rest looked up from reference TRBV25-1 and TRBJ1-6): EADIYQTPRYLVIGTGKKITLECSQTMGHDKMYWYQQDPGMELHLIHYSYGVNSTEKGDLSSESTVSRIRTEHFPLTLESARPSHTSQYLCASSGGATLGINSPLHFGNGTRLTVT.

The sample holds one count of this clone. This sequence joins TRBV28 and TRBJ2-7, with D possibly matching TRBD1 (5 bases). Trimming pared 7 bases from V and 0 bases from J, leaving 13 bases between. Germline V gene lookup returns CDR1 MDHEN and CDR2 SYDVKM. The CDR3 sequence is 14 residues long. CDR3 sequence (DNA): TGTGCCAGCAAGGGGCAGGGCTACTCCTACGAGCAGTACGTC. It encodes CASKGQGYSYEQYV.

The rearrangement links TRBV2 to TRBJ1-6, with D tentatively TRBD1 (5 bases). CDR1 is SNHLY and CDR2 is FYNNEI in the germline V gene. The CDR3 totals 15 residues. The V end lost 6 bases, the J end lost 7 bases, and 16 bases lay between the germline ends. CDR3 bases: TGTGCCAGCAGCCAGGGAGAGGTTCCGAATTCACCCCTCCACTTT. It is translated as CASSQGEVPNSPLHF.

Here the CDR3 reads CASSQVPSGRTDTQYF. The DNA for the CDR3 is TGTGCCAGCAGCCAAGTTCCTAGCGGTAGGACAGATACGCAGTATTTT. The chain recombines TRBV3-1 (or the pseudogene TRBV3-2) with TRBJ2-3; 7 nucleotides match TRBD2. The length of the CDR3 is 16 residues. The ends lost 1 base at V and 3 bases at J; junction bases unmatched: 7. Germline CDR1 LGHDT, CDR2 YNNKEL (reference sequence).

The chain links TRBV28 to TRBJ1-2, with 10 bases aligning to TRBD1. The CDR3 covers 15 residues. V was pared by 4 bases and J by 4 bases, with 6 bases of the junction left unmatched. Germline CDR1 and CDR2: MDHEN and SYDVKM. CDR3 protein: CASSSRDRGLYGYTF. The CDR3 coding sequence is TGTGCCAGCAGTTCCCGGGACAGGGGCCTCTATGGCTACACCTTC.

This clone was detected only once. The V gene is TRBV7-9, the J gene TRBJ2-5, with D hard to call. This CDR3 is built from 14 residues. Trimming removed 2 bases at V and 3 bases at J, with 10 bases between. Germline CDR1 reads SEHNR; CDR2 reads FQNEAQ (reference sequence). CDR3 sequence (DNA): TGTGCCAGCAGCTTAATAGTAGAGAAAGAGACCCAGTACTTC. Amino acid sequence: CASSLIVEKETQYF.

The rearrangement joins TRBV15 to TRBJ1-1; 10 nucleotides agree with TRBD1. The V gene's germline CDR1 is LNHNV and CDR2 YYDKDF (reference sequence). The V and J ends lost 2 bases and 11 bases, in that order; junction bases with no gene match: 11. CDR3 length: 15 amino acids. The CDR3 bases are TGTGCCACCAGCAGACCCGGACAGGGGGGGAATCGGGCTTTCTTT. Translation: CATSRPGQGGNRAFF.

The rearrangement joins TRBV5-6 to TRBJ2-7, with D unclear. Germline CDR1 and CDR2: SGHDT and YYEEEE. The CDR3 contains 12 residues. Between the trimmed V and J ends, which lost 2 bases and 5 bases, there was a span of 8 bases. Written as DNA, the CDR3 is TGTGCCAGCAGCTTATCCCTCCACGAGCAGTACTTC. Protein: CASSLSLHEQYF.

The chain uses TRBV14 and TRBJ1-1; no clear D gene. Trimming took off 6 bases at V and 6 bases at J, with 17 bases between the two ends. Germline CDR1 SGHDN, CDR2 FVKESK. CDR3 length: 14 residues. Here the CDR3 DNA reads TGTGCCAGCAGACCCTTCGACGGGCACCCTGAAGCTTTCTTT. Protein: CASRPFDGHPEAFF.

The chain links TRBV11-2 to TRBJ2-2, with 10 bases matching TRBD1. Germline lookup yields CDR1 SGHAT and CDR2 FQNNGV. Trimming removed 6 bases from V and 3 bases from J; junction bases left unmatched: 7. The length of the CDR3 is 16 residues. The CDR3 bases are TGTGCCAGCAGGAAGACAGGGGGCGGTTACACCGGGGAGCTGTTTTTT. It is translated as CASRKTGGGYTGELFF.

The chain is built from TRBV11-2 and TRBJ1-2; a weak D match, TRBD1 (5 bases). Germline assignment: CDR1 SGHAT and CDR2 FQNNGV. The CDR3 runs to 14 residues. Trimming removed 5 bases from V and 5 bases from J, with 15 bases in between. CDR3 in DNA: TGTGCCAGCAGCCCGCCGGGACGGAATTATGGCTACACCTTC. Translated, it gives CASSPPGRNYGYTF.

This chain uses TRBV6-5 with TRBJ2-7; TRBD1 might be the D (5 bases). With 6 bases removed from V and 0 bases from J, the gap between germline ends came to 9 bases. Germline V gene lookup returns CDR1 MNHEY and CDR2 SVGAGI. The CDR3 extends over 13 amino acids. Here the CDR3 reads CASRAGFSYEQYF. For the CDR3, the DNA is TGTGCCAGCAGAGCAGGGTTCTCCTACGAGCAGTACTTC.

The J gene is TRBJ2-1, the V gene TRBV11-2; 7 bases are a match to TRBD2. V shed 1 base, J shed 4 bases, and the junction held 4 bases outside the gene matches. The CDR3 is made up of 15 amino acids. Germline V gene sequence: CDR1 SGHAT, CDR2 FQNNGV. This chain's CDR3 is CASSLGPSGYNEQFF. The CDR3 DNA reads TGTGCCAGCAGCTTAGGTCCTAGCGGTTACAATGAGCAGTTCTTC. The full variable domain, in which reference TRBV11-2 and TRBJ2-1 provide the parts outside the CDR3, is EAGVAQSPRYKIIEKRQSVAFWCNPISGHATLYWYQQILGQGPKLLIQFQNNGVVDDSQLPKDRFSAERLKGVDSTLKIQPAKLEDSAVYLCASSLGPSGYNEQFFGPGTRLTVL.

This sequence joins TRBV7-6 and TRBJ1-3; 7 bases map to TRBD1. Trimming took 4 bases from V and 2 from J; bases not matched to a gene: 11. The germline CDR1 and CDR2 sequences are SGHVS and FNYEAQ. The CDR3 consists of 17 residues. CDR3 in amino acids: CASSSGQAFRTGNTIYF. The CDR3 DNA sequence: TGTGCCAGCAGCTCAGGACAGGCTTTCAGGACTGGAAACACCATATATTTT.

CDR3 sequence: CASGRGQGLETQYF. CDR3 DNA sequence: TGTGCTAGTGGGAGAGGACAGGGTTTGGAGACCCAGTACTTC. This chain connects TRBV12-5 to TRBJ2-5; 8 bases line up with TRBD1. The germline CDR1 and CDR2 sequences are LGHNT and FRNRAP. Trimming took 6 bases from V and 5 from J; bases not matched to a gene: 8. This CDR3 spans 14 amino acids.

The chain recombines TRBV10-2 with TRBJ1-5; D is possibly TRBD1 (5 bases). Deletions cut 4 bases from V and 0 bases from J, with 13 bases between. CDR1 WSHSY and CDR2 SAAADI come from the germline V gene. The CDR3 length is 16 residues. The CDR3 nucleotides read TGCGCCAGCAGTGTATTGAGGGACGTTAGCAATCAGCCCCAGCATTTT. Translation gives CASSVLRDVSNQPQHF.

V gene TRBV6-5 combines with J gene TRBJ1-3; D gene uncertain. The V gene's germline CDR1 is MNHEY and CDR2 SVGAGI. Trimming cost V 0 bases and J 0 bases, with 6 bases left between them. The CDR3 has 15 amino acids. The DNA of the CDR3 is TGTGCCAGCAGTTACTCGGGTAACTCTGGAAACACCATATATTTT. It is translated as CASSYSGNSGNTIYF.

This clone came up once. The J gene is TRBJ2-3, the V gene TRBV9, with D possibly being TRBD1 or TRBD2 (5 bases each). CDR1 is SGDLS and CDR2 is YYNGEE in the germline V gene. Trimming pared 5 bases from V and 1 base from J, leaving 14 bases between. This CDR3 is built from 15 residues. CDR3 DNA: TGTGCCAGCAGTCCGAATGTGGGGGGCACAGATACGCAGTATTTT. Protein product: CASSPNVGGTDTQYF.

This sequence joins TRBV7-2 and TRBJ1-2; D is undetermined. V was pared by 1 base and J by 7 bases, with 10 bases between. The CDR3 is made up of 13 amino acids. CDR1 SGHTA and CDR2 FQGNSA come from the germline V gene. The CDR3 DNA sequence: TGTGCCAGCAGCTTAGGTCAGGAGAGTGGCTACACCTTC. Its protein is CASSLGQESGYTF.

The CDR3 sequence is CASSVGQARKLFF. The CDR3 DNA follows: TGTGCCAGCAGCGTAGGACAGGCTAGAAAACTGTTTTTT. The chain uses TRBV2 and TRBJ1-4; 7 bases match TRBD1. The CDR3 is made up of 13 amino acids. Losses at the gene ends were 6 bases for V and 10 bases for J; bases not matched to a gene: 8. CDR1 is SNHLY, CDR2 FYNNEI, per germline.

The chain joins TRBV11-2 to TRBJ2-6; unclear D gene. The length of the CDR3 is 16 residues. Looked up from germline, CDR1 is SGHAT and CDR2 is FQNNGV. Trimming pared 1 base from V and 0 bases from J, leaving 7 bases between. CDR3 nucleotide sequence: TGTGCCAGCAGCTTAGGACCCAGCTCTGGGGCCAACGTCCTGACTTTC. Protein product: CASSLGPSSGANVLTF.